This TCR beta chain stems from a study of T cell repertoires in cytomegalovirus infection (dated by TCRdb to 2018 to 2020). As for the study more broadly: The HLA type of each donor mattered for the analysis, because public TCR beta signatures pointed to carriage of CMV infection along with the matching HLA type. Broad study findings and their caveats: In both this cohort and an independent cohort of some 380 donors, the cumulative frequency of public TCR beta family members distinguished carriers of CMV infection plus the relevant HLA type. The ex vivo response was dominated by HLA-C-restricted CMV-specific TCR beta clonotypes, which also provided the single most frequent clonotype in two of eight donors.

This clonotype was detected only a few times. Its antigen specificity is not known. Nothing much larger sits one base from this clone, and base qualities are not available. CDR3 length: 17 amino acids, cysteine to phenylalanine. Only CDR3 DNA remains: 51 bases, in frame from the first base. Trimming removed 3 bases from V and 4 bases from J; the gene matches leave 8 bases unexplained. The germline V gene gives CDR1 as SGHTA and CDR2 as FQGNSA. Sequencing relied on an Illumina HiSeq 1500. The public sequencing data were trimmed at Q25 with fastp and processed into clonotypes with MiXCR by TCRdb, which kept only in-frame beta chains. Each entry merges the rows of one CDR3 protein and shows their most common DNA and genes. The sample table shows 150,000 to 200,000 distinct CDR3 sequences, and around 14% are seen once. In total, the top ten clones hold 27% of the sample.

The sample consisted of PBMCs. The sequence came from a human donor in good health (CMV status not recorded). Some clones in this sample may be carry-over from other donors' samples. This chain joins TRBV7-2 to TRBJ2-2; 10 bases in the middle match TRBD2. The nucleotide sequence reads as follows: TGTGCCAGCAGCTTTGCAGCGGGAGGGCGGAGCACCGGGGAGCTGTTTTTT. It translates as CASSFAAGGRSTGELFF.